A selection of T cell receptor beta chains follows, all from one sample in a study of shared clonotypes between healthy human individuals. TCRdb keeps only in-frame clones here, not all; method: immunoSEQ multiplex PCR. This sample carries about 2 million clones, 85% to 95% of them seen once, and the ten largest clones take 0.1% to 0.15%. The sample comprised naive CD4+ T cells sorted from blood. The receptors were sampled from a man between 18 and 29 years old in good health. CDR3s include the opening cysteine and the closing phenylalanine or tryptophan. A D gene is named only where the DNA matches it firmly. Size is omitted from some rows. Given values are once, few, many or a class for expanded clones.

>NA|TRBD1|TRBJ2-1|TRBV11-2
CASSLDRGLHNEQFF
TGTGCCAGCAGCTTAGACAGGGGGCTTCACAATGAGCAGTTCTTC
>NA|NA|TRBJ1-3|TRBV7-9
CASSLAPWRPGNTIYF
TGTGCCAGCAGCTTAGCCCCCTGGAGACCGGGAAACACCATATATTTT
>NA|NA|TRBJ1-1|TRBV6-5
CASSYVIGRLEAFF
TGTGCCAGCAGTTACGTCATAGGCCGACTTGAAGCTTTCTTT
>NA|TRBD1|TRBJ1-3|TRBV6-1
CASRTGEAGNTIYF
TGTGCCAGCAGGACAGGGGAAGCTGGAAACACCATATATTTT
>NA|NA|TRBJ2-6|TRBV5-1
CASSLEQNSGANVLTF
TGCGCCAGCAGCTTGGAACAAAACTCTGGGGCCAACGTCCTGACTTTC
>NA|NA|TRBJ1-4|TRBV7-9
CASSLARTTTNEKLFF
TGTGCCAGCAGCTTAGCGCGCACTACAACTAATGAAAAACTGTTTTTT
>NA|NA|TRBJ2-2|TRBV10-3
CAYGRGVPGELFF
TGTGCCTACGGCCGGGGCGTCCCCGGGGAGCTGTTTTTT
>NA|TRBD2|TRBJ2-3|TRBV10-2
CASSVAGGSTDTQYF
TGCGCCAGCAGTGTAGCGGGAGGCAGCACAGATACGCAGTATTTT
>NA|NA|TRBJ1-6|TRBV19
CASSISGYNNSPLHF
TGTGCCAGTAGTATAAGCGGGTATAATAATTCACCCCTCCACTTT
>NA|TRBD2|TRBJ2-7|TRBV6-6
CASRVRAGDGYEQYF
TGTGCCAGCAGAGTACGGGCGGGAGACGGCTACGAGCAGTACTTC
>NA|TRBD2|TRBJ2-1|TRBV19
CASRRTSDTYNEQFF
TGTGCCAGTAGGAGGACTAGCGACACCTACAATGAGCAGTTCTTC
>NA|NA|TRBJ1-2|TRBV27
CASSLGGRYGYTF
TGTGCCAGCAGTTTGGGCGGCCGCTATGGCTACACCTTC
>NA|TRBD1|TRBJ2-7|TRBV5-1
CASSLGDSTYEQYF
TGCGCCAGCAGCTTGGGGGACAGCACCTACGAGCAGTACTTC
>NA|TRBD2|TRBJ2-5|TRBV9
CASSAGLYETQYF
TGTGCCAGCAGCGCGGGACTATACGAGACCCAGTACTTC
>NA|NA|TRBJ1-5|TRBV6-1
CASRTPGVLDQPQHF
TGTGCCAGCAGGACCCCAGGGGTTCTGGATCAGCCCCAGCATTTT
>NA|NA|TRBJ1-2|TRBV5-1
CASSSPPFTGNYGYTF
TGCGCCAGCAGCTCGCCTCCTTTTACAGGGAACTATGGCTACACCTTC
>NA|NA|TRBJ2-7|TRBV30
CAWSLGGGSYEQYF
TGTGCCTGGAGTTTAGGCGGAGGGAGCTACGAGCAGTACTTC
>once|TRBD2|TRBJ2-5|TRBV25-1
CASSEPGLAGVRETQYF
TGTGCCAGCAGCGAACCGGGACTAGCGGGAGTTCGGGAGACCCAGTACTTC
>NA|NA|TRBJ1-3|TRBV18
CASSGRTISGNTIYF
TGTGCCAGCTCGGGACGGACCATCTCTGGAAACACCATATATTTT
>NA|NA|TRBJ2-2|TRBV29-1
CSAWPPRSTGELFF
TGCAGCGCTTGGCCGCCTCGATCCACCGGGGAGCTGTTTTTT
>NA|NA|TRBJ1-5|TRBV30
CAWGGWGDNQPQHF
TGTGCCTGGGGGGGCTGGGGCGACAATCAGCCCCAGCATTTT
>NA|NA|TRBJ2-6|TRBV5-8
CASPRGRGSGANVLTF
TGTGCCAGCCCCAGGGGACGCGGCTCTGGGGCCAACGTCCTGACTTTC
>once|TRBD2|TRBJ2-7|TRBV10-3
CAISSGTSGFDEQYF
TGTGCCATCAGCTCTGGGACTAGCGGGTTCGACGAGCAGTACTTC
>NA|NA|TRBJ2-7|TRBV10-2
CASKPDRNSYEQYF
TGCGCCAGCAAGCCCGACAGGAACTCCTACGAGCAGTACTTC
>NA|TRBD1|TRBJ2-2|TRBV5-1
CASSLPGQGSTGELFF
TGCGCCAGCTCCCTTCCGGGACAGGGTAGTACCGGGGAGCTGTTTTTT
>NA|NA|TRBJ2-2|TRBV6-5
CASSYSSSLELFF
TGTGCCAGCAGTTACTCATCCAGCTTGGAGCTGTTTTTT
>NA|NA|TRBJ1-6|TRBV6-5
CASSYSNSQSTLHF
TGTGCCAGCAGTTACTCGAACAGTCAAAGCACCCTCCACTTT
>NA|TRBD2|TRBJ2-1|TRBV4-1
CASSHRTSGGAIASYNEQFF
TGCGCCAGCAGCCATCGGACTAGCGGGGGGGCAATAGCCTCCTACAATGAGCAGTTCTTC